A single sample is the source of the 28 T cell receptor beta chains below, sequenced in a study of response to subunit inactivated influenza vaccine. TCRdb ran MiXCR on the RT-PCR reads and lists one entry per CDR3 protein. The repertoire holds approximately 520,000 distinct CDR3 sequences, with about 25% as singletons. The input for sequencing was CD4+ T cells sorted from PBMCs, taken 4 to 6 days after vaccination. The receptors shown here come from a man aged 45-65 years who received an inactivated influenza vaccine.

This clonotype was found a few times. DNA for the CDR3: TGTGCCAGCAGCCCAAGGGTAGGGGACTCCCCTCCCTACGAGCAGTACTTC. It codes for CASSPRVGDSPPYEQYF. This chain joins TRBV7-9 and TRBJ2-7; D perhaps matches TRBD2 (6 bases). V was clipped by 5 bases and J by 2 bases, with 22 bases between them. There are 17 residues in the CDR3. Germline V gene data show CDR1 as SEHNR and CDR2 as FQNEAQ (reference sequence).

The chain is built from TRBV12-3 or TRBV12-4 and TRBJ2-7; D tentatively fits TRBD1 or TRBD2 (5 bases each). The CDR3 is made up of 14 amino acids. V gave up 3 bases and J gave up 5 bases, with 14 bases separating them. This chain's CDR3 is CASSFQSSGHEQYF. CDR3 sequence (DNA): TGTGCCAGCAGTTTCCAATCCTCGGGGCACGAGCAGTACTTC.

The V and J genes are TRBV29-1 and TRBJ1-1; 10 bases line up with TRBD1. Per germline, CDR1 SQVTM and CDR2 ANQGSEA. The ends lost 7 bases at V and 4 bases at J; junction bases unmatched: 9. This CDR3 is 14 amino acids long. The DNA of the CDR3 is TGCAGCGCCCGGGACAGGGGCGGGAGCACTGAAGCTTTCTTT. This translates into CSARDRGGSTEAFF.

J is TRBJ1-5 and V is TRBV6-2 or TRBV6-3; the D is unclear. Germline V gives CDR1 MNHEY, CDR2 SVGEGT. V lost 0 bases to trimming and J lost 6 bases, with 6 bases between them. The CDR3 totals 13 residues. The CDR3 loop reads CASSYSLIQPQHF. CDR3 nucleotide sequence: TGTGCCAGCAGTTACTCGCTCATTCAGCCCCAGCATTTT.

This clonotype showed up just a few times. The CDR3 DNA is TGTGCCAGCAGTTTTTCGTCCGCGGGGGGTTCCTACGAGCAGTACTTC. Its protein is CASSFSSAGGSYEQYF. The rearrangement links TRBV12-3 or TRBV12-4 to TRBJ2-7, with 8 bases matching TRBD2. J lost 1 base, V lost 3 bases, and 8 bases had no gene match. The CDR3 runs to 16 residues.

This clonotype was recorded at least ten times. The chain recombines TRBV2 with TRBJ2-2; TRBD2 aligns across 11 bases. The germline CDR1 and CDR2 sequences are SNHLY and FYNNEI. The CDR3 sequence is 16 residues long. With V trimmed by 6 bases and J by 0 bases, 3 bases remained unmatched. In nucleotides, the CDR3 is TGTGCCAGCAGGGCTAGCGGGGGGCCGAACACCGGGGAGCTGTTTTTT. Amino acids: CASRASGGPNTGELFF. Drawing the rest from reference TRBV2 and TRBJ2-2, the complete variable domain is EPEVTQTPSHQVTQMGQEVILRCVPISNHLYFYWYRQILGQKVEFLVSFYNNEISEKSEIFDDQFSVERPDGSNFTLKIRSTKLEDSAMYFCASRASGGPNTGELFFGEGSRLTVL.

The CDR3 region is CATSDRTSGRETGELFF. CDR3 coding DNA: TGTGCCACCAGTGATCGGACTAGCGGCCGTGAGACCGGGGAGCTGTTTTTT. The chain couples TRBV24-1 to TRBJ2-2; 10 bases map to TRBD2. With 3 bases clipped from V and 5 bases from J, the junction kept 8 bases outside the gene matches. Germline-derived CDR1 and CDR2 are KGHDR and SFDVKD. The CDR3 totals 17 residues.

This clonotype occurred a few times. V gene TRBV6-1 combines with J gene TRBJ2-5, with 9 bases fitting TRBD1. The CDR3 contains 15 residues. CDR1 and CDR2 (germline): MNHNS, SASEGT. With 4 bases clipped from V and 5 bases from J, the junction kept 8 bases outside the gene matches. CDR3 sequence: CASSGNRGRGETQYF. The CDR3 DNA reads as TGTGCCAGCAGTGGAAACAGGGGGCGCGGGGAGACCCAGTACTTC.

This clonotype was counted ten times or more. The chain recombines TRBV10-1 with TRBJ2-3; possible D gene TRBD1, 6 bases. With 7 bases removed from V and 8 bases from J, the gap between germline ends came to 19 bases. CDR1 WNHNN and CDR2 SYGVQD come from the germline V gene (reference sequence). The CDR3 loop spans 14 amino acids. CDR3 sequence: CASTPDRFFGTQYF. DNA of the CDR3: TGCGCCAGCACCCCGGACAGATTCTTCGGTACGCAGTATTTT.

The V call is TRBV20-1, the J call TRBJ1-5; possible D gene TRBD1, 6 bases. The CDR3 consists of 15 residues. Germline values: CDR1 DFQATT, CDR2 SNEGSKA (reference sequence). V lost 5 bases and J lost 2, with 16 bases in between. The CDR3 nucleotides are TGCAGTGCTTTCAAAGGGGCAGGGGGCAATCAGCCCCAGCATTTT. Translation: CSAFKGAGGNQPQHF.

The sample holds many counts of this clonotype. The chain recombines TRBV20-1 with TRBJ2-5; no definite D call. Trimming removed 1 base from V and 2 bases from J, with 8 bases in between. The length of the CDR3 is 13 residues. In germline, CDR1 is DFQATT, CDR2 SNEGSKA (reference sequence). The CDR3 coding sequence is TGCAGTGCTAGAGGTCTCTTACAAGAGACCCAGTACTTC. Translating it yields CSARGLLQETQYF.

This clonotype was detected ten times or more. The chain uses TRBV20-1 and TRBJ2-3; 7 positions match TRBD1. The CDR3 is made up of 12 amino acids. V lost 2 bases and J lost 8; bases outside the gene matches: 4. Germline CDR1 is DFQATT and CDR2 is SNEGSKA (reference sequence). The CDR3 here is CSARQGVGTQYF. As DNA, the CDR3 is TGCAGTGCTAGACAGGGGGTGGGTACGCAGTATTTT.

A few counts support this clonotype. The chain uses TRBV5-1 and TRBJ1-1, with a tentative D call TRBD1 (5 bases). Between the trimmed V and J ends, which lost 4 bases and 1 base, there was a span of 14 bases. This CDR3 comprises 15 residues. Germline V gene sequence: CDR1 SGHRS, CDR2 YFSETQ. The CDR3 protein is CASSPGTRRNTEAFF. As DNA, the CDR3 is TGCGCCAGCAGCCCAGGGACGCGGAGGAACACTGAAGCTTTCTTT.

The chain carries TRBV9 and TRBJ2-7; D call uncertain. Trimming cost V 5 bases and J 3 bases, with 15 bases left between them. CDR1 and CDR2 from the germline V gene are SGDLS and YYNGEE. The CDR3 is made up of 14 amino acids. The CDR3 sequence is CASSPTATFYEQYF. CDR3 sequence (DNA): TGTGCCAGCAGTCCTACGGCCACCTTCTACGAGCAGTACTTC.

Concerning this clonotype: An end of the junction differs from the germline gene, which may be a read error. The chain combines TRBV20-1 with TRBJ2-2; D call uncertain. The CDR3 length is 16 residues. Germline-derived CDR1 and CDR2 are DFQATT and SNEGSKA (reference sequence). In DNA form, the CDR3 reads TGCGGTGCTAGAGATCTGAGGCGGCAGAACACCGGGGAGCTGTTTTTT. This translates into CGARDLRRQNTGELFF.

The sample holds a few counts of this clonotype. The gene calls are TRBV5-5 and TRBJ1-5, with a possible D match to TRBD1 (5 bases). V was cut by 4 bases and J by 3 bases, with 14 bases left in between. Per germline, CDR1 SGHKS and CDR2 YYEKEE (reference sequence). The CDR3 has 15 amino acids. The CDR3 DNA sequence: TGTGCCAGCAGCCCCGGCGGGGGTCCCAATCAGCCCCAGCATTTT. Its translation is CASSPGGGPNQPQHF.

This clonotype was seen only a few times. V and J are TRBV7-2 and TRBJ2-2, with 9 bases fitting TRBD2. With V trimmed by 5 bases and J by 9 bases, 7 bases remained unmatched. The CDR3 spans 14 residues. The germline V gene encodes CDR1 SGHTA and CDR2 FQGNSA. CDR3 sequence reads: CASSPGLAEWELFF. The CDR3 DNA follows: TGTGCCAGCAGCCCGGGACTAGCAGAGTGGGAGCTGTTTTTT.

In DNA, the CDR3 is TGCAGTGCTATAGATGGTCTAAATGGCTACACCTTC. Translating gives CSAIDGLNGYTF. This chain uses TRBV20-1 with TRBJ1-2; no clear D. V was pared by 4 bases and J by 6 bases, with 12 bases between. CDR3 size: 12 residues. The germline V gene encodes CDR1 DFQATT and CDR2 SNEGSKA (reference sequence).

This clonotype was picked up a small number of times. The chain is built from TRBV12-3 or TRBV12-4 and TRBJ2-1; 9 bases match TRBD2. V was clipped by 3 bases and J by 9 bases; unmatched bases: 15. The CDR3 is 17 amino acids. The CDR3: CASSFLTLAGRTCEQFF. CDR3 coding DNA: TGTGCCAGCAGTTTCCTAACTCTAGCGGGGCGAACTTGTGAGCAGTTCTTC.

This clonotype came up a few times. The genes are TRBV5-6 and TRBJ2-5, with D possibly being TRBD1 (6 bases). CDR1 SGHDT and CDR2 YYEEEE come from the germline V gene. The length of the CDR3 is 13 residues. V was clipped by 2 bases and J by 6 bases, with 11 bases between them. The CDR3: CASSFTGKQTQYF. The CDR3, as DNA: TGTGCCAGCAGCTTTACAGGGAAACAGACCCAGTACTTC.

The gene calls are TRBV7-2 and TRBJ2-3; 7 bases are a match to TRBD2. Per the germline V gene, CDR1 is SGHTA and CDR2 is FQGNSA. Trimming removed 1 base from V and 7 bases from J; junction bases left unmatched: 8. The CDR3 spans 15 residues. This CDR3 reads CASSLDGGSINTQYF. In DNA form, the CDR3 reads TGTGCCAGCAGCTTAGATGGCGGGAGTATAAATACGCAGTATTTT. The whole variable domain, remainder taken from reference TRBV7-2 and TRBJ2-3, is GAGVSQSPSNKVTEKGKDVELRCDPISGHTALYWYRQSLGQGLEFLIYFQGNSAPDKSGLPSDRFSAERTGGSVSTLTIQRTQQEDSAVYLCASSLDGGSINTQYFGPGTRLTVL.

This clonotype was seen a few times. The V and J genes are TRBV15 and TRBJ2-1, with D maybe TRBD1 (6 bases). The CDR3 is made up of 16 amino acids. Germline-derived CDR1 and CDR2 are LNHNV and YYDKDF (reference sequence). The ends were cut back, 0 bases at V and 0 bases at J, with 9 bases in the middle. The CDR3 reads CATSRDDRYSYNEQFF. DNA of the CDR3: TGTGCCACCAGCAGAGATGACAGGTACTCCTACAATGAGCAGTTCTTC.

This clonotype was detected a few times. The chain recombines TRBV10-3 with TRBJ2-7; 9 bases are shared with TRBD2. The germline V gene encodes CDR1 ENHRY and CDR2 SYGVKD. V shed 11 bases, J shed 6 bases, and the junction held 20 bases outside the gene matches. CDR3 length: 16 residues. CDR3 loop: CASYHQMAGGLREQYF. The CDR3 nucleotides read TGTGCCTCATATCATCAAATGGCGGGAGGGCTACGCGAGCAGTACTTC.

This clonotype was counted a few times. This chain joins TRBV4-2 and TRBJ1-2; D not certain. The V end lost 1 base, the J end lost 5 bases, and 20 bases lay between the germline ends. Germline CDR1 reads LGHNA; CDR2 reads YNFKEQ. The CDR3 sequence is 17 residues long. The CDR3 sequence: CASSQVKQSTPTYGYTF. The CDR3 DNA reads TGTGCCAGCAGCCAAGTGAAACAATCTACCCCTACGTATGGCTACACCTTC.

This clonotype was detected only once. The rearrangement links TRBV24-1 to TRBJ2-5; tentatively, D is TRBD1 (5 bases). Per germline, CDR1 KGHDR and CDR2 SFDVKD. This CDR3 contains 15 residues. V dropped 1 base and J dropped 1 base, with 9 bases sitting between them. CDR3 protein: CATSDFFRGQETQYF. The CDR3, as DNA: TGTGCCACCAGTGATTTCTTTAGGGGCCAAGAGACCCAGTACTTC.

This clonotype was seen more than once but under ten times. The chain uses TRBV4-1 and TRBJ2-6; 9 nucleotides align to TRBD1. The CDR3 is 17 residues long. V trimming: 1 base; J trimming: 3 bases; junction bases outside the gene matches: 4. Germline values: CDR1 MGHRA, CDR2 YSYEKL. CDR3 coding DNA: TGCGCCAGCAGCCAAGGGACAGGGGTAATTGGGGCCAACGTCCTGACTTTC. This gives the protein CASSQGTGVIGANVLTF.

The J gene is TRBJ2-4, the V gene TRBV2; D call uncertain. The CDR3 sequence is 16 residues long. V lost 1 base and J lost 2, with 12 bases in between. Germline CDR1 and CDR2: SNHLY and FYNNEI. CDR3 sequence (DNA): TGTGCCAGCAGTGAAGGGGGATTTGGGACCAAAAACATTCAGTACTTC. Its protein product is CASSEGGFGTKNIQYF.

The chain recombines TRBV20-1 with TRBJ2-1, with 11 bases fitting TRBD2. V shed 6 bases and J 4 bases; nucleotides not matched to a gene: 8. CDR1 is DFQATT, CDR2 SNEGSKA, per germline (reference sequence). The CDR3 extends over 15 amino acids. The CDR3 sequence is CSAPKLAGVYNEQFF. The CDR3, as DNA: TGCAGTGCCCCGAAACTAGCGGGAGTGTACAATGAGCAGTTCTTC.